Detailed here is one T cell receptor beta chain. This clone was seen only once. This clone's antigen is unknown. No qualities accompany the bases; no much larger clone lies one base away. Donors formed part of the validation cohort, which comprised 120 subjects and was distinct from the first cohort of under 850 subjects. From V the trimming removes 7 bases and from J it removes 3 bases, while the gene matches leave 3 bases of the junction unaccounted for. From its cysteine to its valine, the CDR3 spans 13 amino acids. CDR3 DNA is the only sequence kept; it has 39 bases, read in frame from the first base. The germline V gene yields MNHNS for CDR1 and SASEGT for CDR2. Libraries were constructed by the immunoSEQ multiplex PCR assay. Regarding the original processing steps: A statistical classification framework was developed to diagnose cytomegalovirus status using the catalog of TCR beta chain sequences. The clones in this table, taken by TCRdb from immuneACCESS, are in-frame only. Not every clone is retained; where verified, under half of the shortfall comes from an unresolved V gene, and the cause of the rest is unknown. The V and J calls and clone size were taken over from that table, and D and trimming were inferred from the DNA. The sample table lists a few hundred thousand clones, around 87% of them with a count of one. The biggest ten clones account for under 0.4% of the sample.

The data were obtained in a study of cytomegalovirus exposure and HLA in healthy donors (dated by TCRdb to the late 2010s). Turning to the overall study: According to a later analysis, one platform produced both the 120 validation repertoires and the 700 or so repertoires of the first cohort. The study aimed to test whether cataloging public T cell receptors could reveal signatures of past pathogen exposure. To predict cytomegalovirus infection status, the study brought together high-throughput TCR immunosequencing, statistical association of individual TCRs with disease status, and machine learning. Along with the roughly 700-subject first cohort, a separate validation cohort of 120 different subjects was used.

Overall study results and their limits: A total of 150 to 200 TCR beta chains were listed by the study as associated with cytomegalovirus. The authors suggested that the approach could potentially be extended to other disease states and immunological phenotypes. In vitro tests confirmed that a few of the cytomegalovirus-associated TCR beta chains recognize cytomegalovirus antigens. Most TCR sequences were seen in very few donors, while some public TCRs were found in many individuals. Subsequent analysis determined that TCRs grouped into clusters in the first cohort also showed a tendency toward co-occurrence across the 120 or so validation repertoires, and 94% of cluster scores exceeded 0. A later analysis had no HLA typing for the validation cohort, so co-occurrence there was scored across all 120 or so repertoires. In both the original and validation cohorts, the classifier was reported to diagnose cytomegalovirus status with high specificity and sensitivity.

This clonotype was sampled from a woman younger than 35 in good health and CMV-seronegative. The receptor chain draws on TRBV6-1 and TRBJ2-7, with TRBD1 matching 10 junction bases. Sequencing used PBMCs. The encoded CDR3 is CASTWTGGYEQYV. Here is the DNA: TGTGCCAGCACTTGGACAGGGGGCTACGAGCAGTACGTC.